Here is one TCR beta chain with its context. Antigen unknown. The data were taken from a study of radiation and T cells in renal cell carcinoma. General study findings and limits: From baseline, blood top tumor clonotypes peaked at 2 weeks post-radiation. Baseline intratumoral clonotype presence is unknown without pretreatment biopsies.

This CDR3 has 15 residues. V was trimmed by 3 bases and J by 1 base, leaving 9 bases between them. Germline V gene sequence: CDR1 SNHLY, CDR2 FYNNEI. Some clones are missing from TCRdb's copy, which holds only in-frame ones; the method was immunoSEQ multiplex PCR. The top ten clones hold less than 10% of a sample with around 94,000 clones, 75% to 90% of them seen once. Sample time point: baseline pretreatment blood. Indicated treatment: 15 Gy SBRT to primary tumor, nephrectomy 4 weeks later. After SBRT, blood was collected at 2 and 4 weeks, plus baseline. The material was blood, obtained from a patient whose treatment included radiotherapy and nephrectomy. The source of this sequence is a man aged 50-60 years with renal cell carcinoma. The chain carries TRBV2 and TRBJ2-2; D is perhaps TRBD2 (5 bases). The CDR3 bases are TGTGCCAGCAGTGAGTACAGCGGGAACACCGGGGAGCTGTTTTTT. Translated: CASSEYSGNTGELFF. Using reference TRBV2 and TRBJ2-2 for the parts outside the CDR3, the full variable domain is EPEVTQTPSHQVTQMGQEVILRCVPISNHLYFYWYRQILGQKVEFLVSFYNNEISEKSEIFDDQFSVERPDGSNFTLKIRSTKLEDSAMYFCASSEYSGNTGELFFGEGSRLTVL.